Listed here are 3 T cell receptor beta chains from one sample, sequenced in a study of T cells in Graves' hyperthyroidism and ophthalmopathy. The TCR beta CDR3 regions underwent amplification using RNA transcripts as the source. An initial round of RT-PCR targeting the TCR CDR3 relied on the HTBI primer set. TCRdb fed the multiplex PCR reads into MiXCR, producing one record per CDR3 protein. The sample lists nearly 750,000 distinct CDR3 sequences; 30% to 40% were seen once. Sequencing used blood. These receptors were obtained from a middle-aged woman with Graves' hyperthyroidism.

CDR3 in amino acids: CASSSTRQGWDYGYTF. CDR3 bases: TGTGCCAGCAGTTCCACTCGACAGGGCTGGGACTATGGCTACACCTTC. The J gene is TRBJ1-2, the V gene TRBV27, with 7 bases aligning to TRBD1. V was pared by 4 bases and J by 3 bases, with 11 bases of the junction left unmatched. CDR3 size: 16 residues. CDR1 MNHEY and CDR2 SMNVEV come from the germline V gene (reference sequence).

This clonotype was seen more than once but under ten times. The chain uses TRBV11-2 and TRBJ2-7, with D hard to call. The tail of the sequence fits TRBJ2-1 better, so the J call may be wrong. Germline values: CDR1 SGHAT, CDR2 FQNNGV. The CDR3 covers 14 residues. The CDR3 nucleotides read TGTGCCAGCAGCTTAGGAGGTTCGGCTTATGAGCAGTTCTTC. Its protein is CASSLGGSAYEQFF.

The chain employs TRBV28 and TRBJ1-5; D perhaps matches TRBD1 (5 bases). Trimming removed 7 bases from V and 12 bases from J, with 22 bases in between. CDR1 MDHEN and CDR2 SYDVKM come from the germline V gene. The CDR3 is 14 residues long. The DNA of the CDR3 is TGTGCCAGCACCGTCGGGGCCGCAGGTCCCGGCCAGCATTTT. Amino acids: CASTVGAAGPGQHF.